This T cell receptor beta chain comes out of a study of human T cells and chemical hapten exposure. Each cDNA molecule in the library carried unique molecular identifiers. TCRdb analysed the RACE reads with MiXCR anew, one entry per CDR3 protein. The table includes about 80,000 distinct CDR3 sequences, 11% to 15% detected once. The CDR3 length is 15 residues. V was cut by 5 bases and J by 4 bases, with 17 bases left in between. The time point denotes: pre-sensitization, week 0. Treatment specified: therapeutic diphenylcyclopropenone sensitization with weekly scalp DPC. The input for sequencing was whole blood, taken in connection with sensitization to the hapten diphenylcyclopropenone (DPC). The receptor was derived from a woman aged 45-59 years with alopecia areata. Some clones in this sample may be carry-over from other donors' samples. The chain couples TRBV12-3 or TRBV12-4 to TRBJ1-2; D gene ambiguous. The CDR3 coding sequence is TGTGCCAGCAGTCTCAACGGTGGCCCCTTCTATGGCTACACCTTC. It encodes CASSLNGGPFYGYTF.